The clone carrying this T cell receptor beta chain has a count of ten or more. Germline V CDR1 and CDR2: MDHEN, SYDVKM. Trimming cost V 5 bases and J 8 bases; bases outside gene matches: 6. CDR3 size: 14 residues. This entry belongs to a study of T cells in Graves' hyperthyroidism and ophthalmopathy. What was amplified from RNA transcripts were TCR beta CDR3 regions. When the TCR CDR3 underwent first-round RT-PCR, the HTBI primer set was used. TCRdb used MiXCR to reprocess the multiplex PCR reads, holding one entry per CDR3 protein. The sample includes around 380,000 distinct CDR3 sequences, about 14% of them seen just once.

Source material: blood. The receptor's source is a man under 40 with Graves' hyperthyroidism that later progressed to Graves' ophthalmopathy. The chain combines TRBV28 with TRBJ1-4, with 9 bases identical to TRBD1. This chain's CDR3 is CASSTRTGDEKLFF. In nucleotides, the CDR3 is TGTGCCAGCAGTACTAGGACAGGGGACGAAAAACTGTTTTTT.